Sequencing of this T cell receptor (beta chain) was carried out in a study of chemoradiotherapy in HPV16-positive cancers (dated by TCRdb to between 2020 and 2023). For context, the study as a whole: Using functional T-cell assays on cells from two HPV16-positive patients, the researchers defined candidate HPV-specific T-cell clones and common TCR motifs. Whether T-cell immunity against the HPV oncoproteins E6 and E7 changes during chemoradiotherapy and whether survival is affected by this immunity were examined in the study. The candidate HPV-specific TCRs and motifs were then tracked in TCR repertoires from roughly 86 patients with HPV-related cancers. The full study reports these points: The survival association was reported for HPV16-positive patients, and the functional definition of HPV-specific T cells was derived from only two HPV16-positive patients. Expansion of candidate HPV-specific clones and E7-related TCR motifs was observed in the tumor microenvironment during treatment, whereas no such expansion was observed for non-HPV-specific T cells. In HPV16-positive patients, expansion of HPV-responsive T cells during chemoradiotherapy was found to be associated with improved recurrence-free survival.

Libraries came from the immunoSEQ multiplex PCR assay. TCRdb obtained this table from immuneACCESS and retained in-frame rearrangements with V and J assigned. These tables miss some clones; where compared with another copy, unresolved V genes account for less than half of the shortfall, and the remainder is unexplained. For this sample there are 8,500 to 9,000 clones; 85% to 90% appear just once. The top ten clones comprise 3.5% to 4% of the sample. This clone was seen just once. It has no known antigen specificity. Base qualities were left out, and no much larger clone turns up one base away. The CDR3 has 14 amino acids, counting the end cysteine and phenylalanine. Left in the record is the CDR3 DNA by itself, 42 bases read in frame from the first base. The germline V gene supplies CDR1 LGHNA and CDR2 YNFKEQ. V and J lose 5 bases and 1 base, and a span of 11 bases separates them. Repertoires were sampled multiple times during chemoradiotherapy, which allowed clonal expansion in the tumor microenvironment to be followed.

Sample: blood, taken from a patient who underwent chemoradiotherapy. The source of this sequence is a human donor with HPV-associated anogenital cancer. This chain is built from TRBV4-2 and TRBJ1-1, with the D gene too uncertain to name. The CDR3 has the sequence CASSLTDRNTEAFF. The nucleotides read TGTGCCAGCAGCTTGACGGACCGGAACACTGAAGCTTTCTTT.